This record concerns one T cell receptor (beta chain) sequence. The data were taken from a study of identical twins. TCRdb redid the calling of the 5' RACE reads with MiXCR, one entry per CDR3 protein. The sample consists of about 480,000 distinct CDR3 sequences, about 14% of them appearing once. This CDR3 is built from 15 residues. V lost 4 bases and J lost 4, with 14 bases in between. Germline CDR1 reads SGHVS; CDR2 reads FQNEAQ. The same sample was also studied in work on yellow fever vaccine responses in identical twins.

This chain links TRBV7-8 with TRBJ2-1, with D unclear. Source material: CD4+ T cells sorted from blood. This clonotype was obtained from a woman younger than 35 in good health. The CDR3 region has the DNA TGTGCCAGCAGCTCCCTCCCCATGGCTTACAATGAGCAGTTCTTC. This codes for CASSSLPMAYNEQFF.